This TCR beta chain was sequenced during a study of shared T cell receptors in the human thymus. The data were produced by immunoSEQ multiplex PCR, yet TCRdb's version contains in-frame clones alone and is incomplete. The table lists roughly 700,000 clones, 70% to 90% of them singletons. The sample was also reused in another study, on human thymus T cells. That source notes: Those donating were healthy Finnish infants in corrective surgery for congenital heart defects. Thymic resections from corrective heart surgery supplied the tissue. Among thymic and blood repertoires, usage of V and J genes appeared biased.

The sequenced sample was thymocytes. This clonotype was obtained from a boy under three years old with a congenital heart defect.

Here the CDR3 reads CATSKSAQYEQYF. The CDR3 DNA follows: TGTGCCACCAGCAAAAGTGCCCAGTACGAGCAGTACTTC. This chain uses TRBV15 with TRBJ2-7, with unresolved D. Per germline, CDR1 LNHNV and CDR2 YYDKDF (reference sequence). With 4 bases removed from V and 4 bases from J, the gap between germline ends came to 11 bases. This CDR3 region has 13 residues. Combining the CDR3 with reference TRBV15 and TRBJ2-7 gives the whole variable domain DAMVIQNPRYQVTQFGKPVTLSCSQTLNHNVMYWYQQKSSQAPKLLFHYYDKDFNNEADTPDNFQSRRPNTSFCFLDIRSPGLGDTAMYLCATSKSAQYEQYFGPGTRLTVT.